These 8 T cell receptor beta chains originate from one sample sequenced in a study of cytomegalovirus exposure and HLA in healthy donors (dated by TCRdb to 2016 to 2017). Libraries were prepared through the immunoSEQ multiplex PCR assay. The multiplex PCR relied on a mix of 60 forward primers for TCR Vbeta segments and 13 reverse primers for TCR Jbeta segments. Here the immuneACCESS table is served through TCRdb, limited to in-frame sequences with V and J called. Missing clones are a known gap in these copies; in checked studies unresolved V genes cover under half, and the rest lacks a known reason. This sample holds 150,000 or so clones; roughly 73% were observed only once. About 3% of the sample belongs to the ten largest clones. The sequencing input was PBMCs. The receptor set was obtained from a man aged 40-50 years in good health and CMV-seronegative.

This clone appeared a few times. This chain uses TRBV2 with TRBJ1-5, with D hard to call. The CDR3 is 13 residues long. The germline V gene has CDR1 SNHLY and CDR2 FYNNEI. With 6 bases removed from V and 3 bases from J, the gap between germline ends came to 9 bases. DNA of the CDR3: TGTGCCAGCAGCAGGTCAAACAATCAGCCCCAGCATTTT. It codes for CASSRSNNQPQHF.

The chain has TRBV6-4 and TRBJ2-3, with 8 bases aligning to TRBD2. Looked up from germline, CDR1 is MRHNA and CDR2 is SNTAGT. The CDR3 contains 15 residues. V shed 2 bases and J 1 base; nucleotides not matched to a gene: 2. The CDR3 nucleotides read TGTGCCAGCAGTGACGGGCGGGGGGGCACAGATACGCAGTATTTT. It specifies CASSDGRGGTDTQYF.

This rearrangement joins TRBV6-4 to TRBJ2-7; the match to TRBD1 covers 8 bases. In germline, CDR1 is MRHNA, CDR2 SNTAGT. This CDR3 has 15 amino acids. The junction had 7 bases not matched to a gene; V was cut back by 6 bases and J by 0 bases. The CDR3 here is CASRETGAISYEQYF. The CDR3 nucleotides are TGTGCCAGCAGGGAGACAGGGGCGATCTCCTACGAGCAGTACTTC.

In its sample, this clone was seen once. The V call is TRBV29-1, the J call TRBJ1-4; D is undetermined. The CDR3 contains 12 residues. Germline CDR1 reads SQVTM; CDR2 reads ANQGSEA. Trimming pared 6 bases from V and 0 bases from J, leaving 5 bases between. The CDR3 DNA reads TGCAGCGTCCTAACAACTAATGAAAAACTGTTTTTT. Translation gives CSVLTTNEKLFF.

The rearrangement joins TRBV28 to TRBJ1-2, with D perhaps matching TRBD1 (5 bases). The CDR3 extends over 15 amino acids. Germline V CDR1 and CDR2: MDHEN, SYDVKM. With 5 bases removed from V and 2 bases from J, the gap between germline ends came to 15 bases. The CDR3 loop is CASSQGGRDNYGYTF. CDR3 bases: TGTGCCAGCAGTCAGGGAGGGAGAGACAACTATGGCTACACCTTC.

The rearrangement joins TRBV2 to TRBJ1-2, with 8 bases lining up with TRBD1. J lost 4 bases, V lost 0 bases, and 7 bases had no gene match. Per germline, CDR1 SNHLY and CDR2 FYNNEI. This CDR3 contains 16 residues. CDR3 bases: TGTGCCAGCAGTGAAGCCTCAGGGGGCGCAAGCTATGGCTACACCTTC. As protein: CASSEASGGASYGYTF.

In DNA form, the CDR3 reads TGTGCCAGTAGCCTGACGGGACAGCTCTACGAGCAGTACTTC. It is translated as CASSLTGQLYEQYF. The V and J genes are TRBV19 and TRBJ2-7, with TRBD1 matching 7 bases. This CDR3 spans 14 amino acids. The V and J ends lost 6 bases and 3 bases, in that order; junction bases with no gene match: 8. CDR1 and CDR2 (germline): LNHDA, SQIVND (reference sequence).

V usage is TRBV7-9 and J usage is TRBJ2-3; 11 bases line up with TRBD2. Germline CDR1 SEHNR, CDR2 FQNEAQ (reference sequence). The CDR3 totals 13 residues. V lost 11 bases, J lost 6 bases, and 7 bases stayed unmatched. This CDR3 reads CAYTSGGRDTQYF. The CDR3 coding sequence is TGTGCCTACACTAGCGGGGGAAGGGATACGCAGTATTTT.